A selection of T cell receptor beta chains follows, all from one sample in a study of blood T cell repertoires in COVID-19. TCRdb's copy holds only in-frame clones and misses some; the assay was immunoSEQ multiplex PCR. The repertoire includes under 70,000 clones, about 91% of them detected once, and about 6.4% sits in the top ten. The material sequenced was peripheral blood. The source is a woman in her 70s with acute or convalescent COVID-19. CDR3s include the opening cysteine and the closing phenylalanine or tryptophan. D genes are given only for firm matches. The size entry is marked missing in some rows and otherwise reads once, few, many or a size class.

CDR3,DNA,J,size,D,V
CASSPGQGPGETQYF,TGTGCCAGCTCACCAGGGCAGGGCCCAGGGGAGACCCAGTACTTC,TRBJ2-5,-,-,TRBV18
CASSFRLAGGPNEQFF,TGTGCCAGCAGTTTCCGACTAGCGGGGGGGCCCAATGAGCAGTTCTTC,TRBJ2-1,-,TRBD2,TRBV7-9
CASFQVRAKSNQPQHF,TGTGCCAGTTTTCAAGTGAGGGCGAAGAGCAATCAGCCCCAGCATTTT,TRBJ1-5,once,-,TRBV19
CASSITGGNNYGYTF,TGTGCCAGCAGTATTACAGGGGGCAATAACTATGGCTACACCTTC,TRBJ1-2,-,TRBD1,TRBV28
CASTLLVGTGLDTQYF,TGTGCCAGCACCCTCTTAGTGGGGACAGGGTTAGATACGCAGTATTTT,TRBJ2-3,-,TRBD1,TRBV7-9
CASSSNLSGNTIYF,TGTGCCAGCAGCTCTAATTTGTCTGGAAACACCATATATTTT,TRBJ1-3,once,-,TRBV7-9
CASSLEGRVSYEQYF,TGCGCCAGCAGCTTGGAGGGCAGGGTCTCCTACGAGCAGTACTTC,TRBJ2-7,-,-,TRBV5-1
CASSLPFDQGLRGYTF,TGCGCCAGCAGCCTACCGTTCGATCAGGGGTTGCGTGGCTACACCTTC,TRBJ1-2,-,-,TRBV4-1
CASSLESLSSYEQYF,TGTGCCAGCAGCTTAGAAAGCTTAAGCTCCTACGAGCAGTACTTC,TRBJ2-7,-,-,TRBV7-9
CASSQDGNSNYGYTF,TGCGCCAGCAGCCAAGATGGAAACAGTAACTATGGCTACACCTTC,TRBJ1-2,-,-,TRBV4-1